This TCR beta chain is drawn from a study of T cell repertoires in cytomegalovirus infection. TCRdb re-derived calls from the reads in MiXCR, one entry per CDR3 protein. The sample carries more than 500,000 distinct CDR3 sequences, about 15% recorded once. The receptor comes from a human donor in good health (CMV status not recorded). Some clones in this sample may be carry-over from other donors' samples. The source material was CD8+ T cells from PBMCs.

The CDR3, as DNA: TGCGCCAGCAGCAGGGCCGGGAGGGCCTCGAACACCGGGGAGCTGTTTTTT. Its protein product is CASSRAGRASNTGELFF. The chain combines TRBV5-1 with TRBJ2-2; 8 bases line up with TRBD2. CDR3 size: 17 residues. CDR1 is SGHRS and CDR2 is YFSETQ in the germline V gene. V trimming: 4 bases; J trimming: 0 bases; junction bases outside the gene matches: 8.